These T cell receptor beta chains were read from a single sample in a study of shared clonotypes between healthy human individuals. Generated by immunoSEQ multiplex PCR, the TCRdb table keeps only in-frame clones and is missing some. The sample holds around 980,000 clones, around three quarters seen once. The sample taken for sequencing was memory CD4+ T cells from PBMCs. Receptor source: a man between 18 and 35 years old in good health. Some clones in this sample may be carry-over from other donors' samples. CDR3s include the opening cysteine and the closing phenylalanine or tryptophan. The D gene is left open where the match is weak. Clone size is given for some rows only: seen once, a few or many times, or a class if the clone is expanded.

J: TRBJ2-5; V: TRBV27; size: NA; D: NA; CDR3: CASSLSIIGTETQYF; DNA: TGTGCCAGCAGTTTATCGATTATAGGGACGGAGACCCAGTACTTC
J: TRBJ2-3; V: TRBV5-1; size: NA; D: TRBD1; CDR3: CAAAWTGGPTDTQYF; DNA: TGCGCGGCAGCTTGGACAGGGGGCCCCACAGATACGCAGTATTTT
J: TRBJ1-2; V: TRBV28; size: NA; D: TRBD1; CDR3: CASSRQGPNYGYTF; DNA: TGTGCCAGCAGTCGACAGGGGCCCAACTATGGCTACACCTTC
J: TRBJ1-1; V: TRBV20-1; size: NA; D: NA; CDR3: CSARWDTEAFF; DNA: TGCAGTGCTAGATGGGACACTGAAGCTTTCTTT
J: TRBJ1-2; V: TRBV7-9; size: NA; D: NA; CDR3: CASSLKYGYTF; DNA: TGTGCCAGCAGCTTGAAGTACGGCTACACCTTC
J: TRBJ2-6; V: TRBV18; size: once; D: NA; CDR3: CASSPLPEANVLTF; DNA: TGTGCCAGCTCACCACTTCCTGAGGCCAACGTCCTGACTTTC
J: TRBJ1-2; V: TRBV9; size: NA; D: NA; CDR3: CASSVGRGHNYGYTF; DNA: TGTGCCAGCAGCGTAGGCAGGGGCCACAACTATGGCTACACCTTC
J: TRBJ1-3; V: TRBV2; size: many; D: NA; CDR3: CAVGGNSGNTIYF; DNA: TGTGCCGTCGGAGGTAACTCTGGAAACACCATATATTTT
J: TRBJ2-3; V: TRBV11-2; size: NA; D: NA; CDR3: CASSLVPAVPTDTQYF; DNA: TGTGCCAGCAGCTTAGTTCCAGCGGTGCCCACAGATACGCAGTATTTT
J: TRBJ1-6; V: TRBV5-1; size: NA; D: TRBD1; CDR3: CASSLSGTGGNSPLHF; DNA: TGCGCCAGCAGCTTGAGTGGGACAGGAGGTAATTCACCCCTCCACTTT
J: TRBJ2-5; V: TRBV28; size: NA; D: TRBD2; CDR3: CASRLTSGRETQYF; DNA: TGTGCCAGCAGGTTGACTAGCGGGAGAGAGACCCAGTACTTC
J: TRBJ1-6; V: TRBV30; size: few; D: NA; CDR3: CAWSDQANSPLHF; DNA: TGTGCCTGGAGTGACCAGGCTAATTCACCCCTCCACTTT
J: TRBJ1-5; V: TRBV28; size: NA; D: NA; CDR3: CASSLVRYQPQHF; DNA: TGTGCCAGCAGTTTAGTGAGATATCAGCCCCAGCATTTT
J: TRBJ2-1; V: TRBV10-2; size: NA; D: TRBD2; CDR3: CASSPGLAINEQFF; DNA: TGCGCCAGCAGCCCGGGACTAGCGATCAATGAGCAGTTCTTC
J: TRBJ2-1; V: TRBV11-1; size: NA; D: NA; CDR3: CASSFLGPLGNEQFF; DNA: TGTGCCAGCAGTTTTTTAGGGCCCCTAGGCAATGAGCAGTTCTTC
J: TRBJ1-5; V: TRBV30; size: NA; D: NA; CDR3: CAWTRQHNQPQHF; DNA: TGTGCCTGGACGAGACAGCACAATCAGCCCCAGCATTTT
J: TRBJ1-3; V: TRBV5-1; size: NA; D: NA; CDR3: CASSIGTYYLGNTIYF; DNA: TGCGCCAGCAGCATCGGGACCTACTATCTAGGAAACACCATATATTTT
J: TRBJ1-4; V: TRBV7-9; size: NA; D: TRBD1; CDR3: CASSLGGDSNEKLFF; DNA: TGTGCCAGCAGCTTAGGGGGGGACAGTAATGAAAAACTGTTTTTT
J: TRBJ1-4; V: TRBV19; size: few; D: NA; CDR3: CASSMLLTGATNEKLFF; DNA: TGTGCCAGTAGTATGCTGCTAACAGGAGCAACTAATGAAAAACTGTTTTTT
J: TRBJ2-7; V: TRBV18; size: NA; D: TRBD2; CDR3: CASSPDRLAGAYEQYF; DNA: TGTGCCAGCTCACCGGATCGACTAGCGGGAGCCTACGAGCAGTACTTC
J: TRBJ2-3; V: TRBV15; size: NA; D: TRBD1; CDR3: CARRTGGATDTQYF; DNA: TGTGCCAGGCGGACAGGGGGCGCCACAGATACGCAGTATTTT
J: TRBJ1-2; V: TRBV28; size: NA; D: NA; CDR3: CASSSSGTAYGYTF; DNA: TGTGCCAGCAGTTCTTCCGGGACGGCTTATGGCTACACCTTC
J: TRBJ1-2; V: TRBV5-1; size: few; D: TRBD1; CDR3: CASSRPNQDRESGYTF; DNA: TGCGCCAGCAGCCGACCGAACCAGGACAGGGAATCTGGCTACACCTTC
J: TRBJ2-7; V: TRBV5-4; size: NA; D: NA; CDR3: CASSLGGTVYEQYF; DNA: TGTGCCAGCAGCTTGGGCGGGACGGTCTACGAGCAGTACTTC
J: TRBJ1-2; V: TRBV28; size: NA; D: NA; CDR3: CASSLVLGGVYGYTF; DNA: TGTGCCAGCAGTTTAGTCCTCGGGGGAGTCTATGGCTACACCTTC
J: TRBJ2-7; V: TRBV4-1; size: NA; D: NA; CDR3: CASSQDSSGFEQYF; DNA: TGCGCCAGCAGCCAAGATTCGTCGGGGTTCGAGCAGTACTTC
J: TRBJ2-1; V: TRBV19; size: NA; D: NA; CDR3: CASSIARDNEQFF; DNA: TGTGCCAGTAGTATTGCCAGGGACAACGAGCAGTTCTTC
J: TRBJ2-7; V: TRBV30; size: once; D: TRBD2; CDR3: CAWSVQREGRYEQYF; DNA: TGTGCCTGGAGTGTACAGCGGGAGGGCCGGTACGAGCAGTACTTC
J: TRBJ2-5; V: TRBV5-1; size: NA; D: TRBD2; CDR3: CVSSLNPLAGSQETQYF; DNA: TGCGTCAGCAGCTTGAACCCCCTAGCGGGAAGTCAAGAGACCCAGTACTTC
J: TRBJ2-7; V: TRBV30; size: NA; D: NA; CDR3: CAWSVAAAEGYEQYF; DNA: TGTGCCTGGAGTGTAGCAGCGGCCGAGGGGTACGAGCAGTACTTC
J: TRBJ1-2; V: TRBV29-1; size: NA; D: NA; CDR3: CSVDGGPYGYTF; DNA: TGCAGCGTTGATGGCGGACCCTATGGCTACACCTTC
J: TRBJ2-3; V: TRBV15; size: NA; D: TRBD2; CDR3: CATSTAGVADTQYF; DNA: TGTGCCACCAGCACCGCGGGAGTGGCAGATACGCAGTATTTT
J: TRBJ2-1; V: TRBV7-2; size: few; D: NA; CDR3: CASSLGQTTYNEQFF; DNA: TGTGCCAGCAGCCTGGGGCAAACCACTTACAATGAGCAGTTCTTC
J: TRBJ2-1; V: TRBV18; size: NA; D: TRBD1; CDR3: CASSSGTGGSYNEQFF; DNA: TGTGCCAGCTCAAGTGGGACAGGGGGATCCTACAATGAGCAGTTCTTC
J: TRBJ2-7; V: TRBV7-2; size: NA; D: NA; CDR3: CASSLPGMKYEQYF; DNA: TGTGCCAGCAGCTTACCCGGGATGAAATACGAGCAGTACTTC
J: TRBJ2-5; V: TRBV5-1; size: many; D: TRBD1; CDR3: CASRQGNALETQYF; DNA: TGCGCCAGCAGACAGGGGAACGCGTTGGAGACCCAGTACTTC
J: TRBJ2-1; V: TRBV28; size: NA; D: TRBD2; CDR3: CASSTGGNEQFF; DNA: TGTGCCAGCAGTACGGGGGGCAATGAGCAGTTCTTC
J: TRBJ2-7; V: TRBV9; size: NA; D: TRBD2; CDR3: CASSVDGLAGGPLYF; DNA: TGTGCCAGCAGCGTAGATGGACTAGCGGGAGGGCCTCTGTACTTC
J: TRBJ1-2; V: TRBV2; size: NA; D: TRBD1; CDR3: CASTSTPQGARQNGYTF; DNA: TGTGCCAGCACTTCGACCCCTCAGGGGGCGAGACAGAATGGCTACACCTTC
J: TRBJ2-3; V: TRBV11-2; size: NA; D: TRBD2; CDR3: CASSLPHEPGGRSGDTQYF; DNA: TGTGCCAGCAGCCTCCCCCATGAACCGGGAGGCCGTAGTGGGGATACGCAGTATTTT
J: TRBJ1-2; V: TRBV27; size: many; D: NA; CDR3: CASSPNGNYGYTF; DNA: TGTGCCAGCAGTCCCAACGGGAACTATGGCTACACCTTC
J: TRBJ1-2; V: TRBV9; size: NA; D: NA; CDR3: CASSVGGGQGQYGYTF; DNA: TGTGCCAGCAGCGTAGGCGGCGGGCAGGGACAATATGGCTACACCTTC
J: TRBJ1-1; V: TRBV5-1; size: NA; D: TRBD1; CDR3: CASSSGTGGLEAFF; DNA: TGCGCCAGCAGCTCCGGGACAGGGGGCCTTGAAGCTTTCTTT
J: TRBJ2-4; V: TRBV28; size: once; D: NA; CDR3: CASSLTGGEISDIQYF; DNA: TGTGCCAGCAGTTTAACGGGTGGTGAGATATCAGACATTCAGTACTTC
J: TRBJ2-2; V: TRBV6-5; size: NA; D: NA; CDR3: CASSRNTNTGELFF; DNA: TGTGCCAGCAGTAGAAACACGAACACCGGGGAGCTGTTTTTT
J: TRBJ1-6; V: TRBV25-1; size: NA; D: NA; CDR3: CASSEQGIGIGSPLHF; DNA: TGTGCCAGCAGTGAACAGGGTATAGGGATAGGATCACCCCTCCACTTT
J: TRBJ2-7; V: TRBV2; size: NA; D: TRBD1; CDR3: CASRDSRGRGEQYF; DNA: TGTGCCAGCAGGGACAGCAGGGGGCGCGGCGAGCAGTACTTC
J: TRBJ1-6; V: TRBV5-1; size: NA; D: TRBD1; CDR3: CASSFGQGPLHF; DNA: TGCGCCAGCAGCTTTGGACAGGGGCCCCTCCACTTT
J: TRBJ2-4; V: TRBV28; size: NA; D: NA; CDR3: CAAGDTISAKNIQYF; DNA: TGTGCCGCAGGGGACACGATCTCGGCCAAAAACATTCAGTACTTC
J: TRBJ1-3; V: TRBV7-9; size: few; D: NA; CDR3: CASSFTPTVGGNTIYF; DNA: TGTGCCAGCAGCTTTACCCCTACCGTAGGGGGAAACACCATATATTTT
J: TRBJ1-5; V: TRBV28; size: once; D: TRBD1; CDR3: CASSLGQPNQPQHF; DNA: TGTGCCAGCAGTTTGGGACAGCCCAATCAGCCCCAGCATTTT
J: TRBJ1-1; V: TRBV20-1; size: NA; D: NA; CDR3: CRPGNTEAFF; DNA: TGCAGGCCAGGGAACACTGAAGCTTTCTTT
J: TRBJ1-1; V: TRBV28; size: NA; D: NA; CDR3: CASSWGTHFQENTEAFF; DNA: TGTGCCAGCAGTTGGGGTACCCACTTCCAAGAGAACACTGAAGCTTTCTTT
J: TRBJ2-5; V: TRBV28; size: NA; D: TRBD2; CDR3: CASKLAGQETQYF; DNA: TGTGCCAGCAAGCTAGCGGGGCAAGAGACCCAGTACTTC
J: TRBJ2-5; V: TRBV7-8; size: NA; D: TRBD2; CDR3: CASLAGIPQETQYF; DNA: TGTGCCAGCCTAGCGGGAATCCCTCAAGAGACCCAGTACTTC
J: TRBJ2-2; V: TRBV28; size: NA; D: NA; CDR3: CASRKNRGGTGELFF; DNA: TGTGCCAGCAGAAAAAACAGGGGAGGAACCGGGGAGCTGTTTTTT
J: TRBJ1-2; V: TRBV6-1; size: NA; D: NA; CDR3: CASSARDYGYTF; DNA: TGTGCCAGCAGTGCCAGGGACTATGGCTACACCTTC
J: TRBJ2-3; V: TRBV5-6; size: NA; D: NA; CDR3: CASSLGLEGLPDTQYF; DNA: TGTGCCAGCAGCTTGGGTCTGGAGGGCCTGCCAGATACGCAGTATTTT
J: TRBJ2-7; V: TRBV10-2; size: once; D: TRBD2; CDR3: CASSEGLAGAYEQYF; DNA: TGCGCCAGCAGTGAAGGACTAGCGGGGGCCTACGAGCAGTACTTC
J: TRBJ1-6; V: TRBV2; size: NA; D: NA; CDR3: CASIFGEWNSPLHF; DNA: TGTGCCAGCATCTTTGGGGAGTGGAATTCACCCCTCCACTTT